What follows are 20 T cell receptor beta chains derived from one specimen sequenced in a study of CD8 T cells in ankylosing spondylitis. TCRdb reprocessed the 5' RACE reads via MiXCR and lists one record per CDR3 protein. The sample has 250,000 or so distinct CDR3 sequences, under 30% seen once. Material: blood, either unsorted or a sorted T cell fraction (not recorded which). The receptors shown here come from a male donor with ankylosing spondylitis or in good health (not recorded which).

This clonotype was seen only once. The V call is TRBV20-1, the J call TRBJ2-1; D ambiguous. The CDR3 is 16 amino acids. Trimming removed 3 bases at V and 0 bases at J, with 15 bases between. CDR1 is DFQATT and CDR2 is SNEGSKA in the germline V gene (reference sequence). The CDR3 loop reads CSASQPTLSSYNEQFF. The CDR3, as DNA: TGCAGTGCTAGTCAACCGACTCTCAGCTCCTACAATGAGCAGTTCTTC.

This clonotype occurred many times. The CDR3 region has the DNA TGCAGTGCTAGGGGAGGAGGGGGCACGAACACTGAAGCTTTCTTT. Translating gives CSARGGGGTNTEAFF. The chain recombines TRBV20-1 with TRBJ1-1, with TRBD1 identical over 7 bases. CDR1 is DFQATT and CDR2 is SNEGSKA in the germline V gene (reference sequence). Trimming removed 3 bases from V and 1 base from J; junction bases left unmatched: 8. The CDR3 has 15 residues.

This clonotype occurred a few times. The chain couples TRBV20-1 to TRBJ2-5; D call uncertain. Germline CDR1 is DFQATT and CDR2 is SNEGSKA (reference sequence). This CDR3 has 14 residues. V shed 1 base and J shed 4 bases, with 13 bases lying between them. The CDR3, as DNA: TGCAGTGCTAGAGTCGACGGCCCTGGAGAGACCCAGTACTTC. Protein: CSARVDGPGETQYF.

This clonotype was seen many times. The chain joins TRBV20-1 to TRBJ1-1, with D maybe TRBD1 (5 bases). Germline V gives CDR1 DFQATT, CDR2 SNEGSKA (reference sequence). Trimming took off 3 bases at V and 1 base at J, with 15 bases between the two ends. The CDR3 length is 15 residues. The CDR3 nucleotides are TGCAGTGCTAGGGACTTAAGGAGGGGGAACACTGAAGCTTTCTTT. Its translation is CSARDLRRGNTEAFF.

The chain employs TRBV29-1 and TRBJ1-5; no clear D gene. The CDR3 loop spans 12 amino acids. Germline assignment: CDR1 SQVTM and CDR2 ANQGSEA. V lost 7 bases and J lost 4, with 11 bases in between. This chain's CDR3 is CSGAFGNQPQHF. The CDR3 DNA reads as TGCAGCGGGGCGTTTGGGAATCAGCCCCAGCATTTT.

This clonotype has only a few counts. CDR3 region: CASSPGLVRLFF. The CDR3 DNA is TGTGCCAGCAGCCCCGGGTTGGTGAGGCTGTTCTTC. This chain joins TRBV6-5 and TRBJ2-1; no clear D gene. The CDR3 runs 12 residues. Trimming took 6 bases from V and 15 from J, leaving 18 bases between them. In germline, CDR1 is MNHEY, CDR2 SVGAGI.

V is TRBV20-1 and J is TRBJ1-1, with D unresolved. The CDR3 is 14 residues long. Germline V CDR1 and CDR2: DFQATT, SNEGSKA (reference sequence). The V and J ends lost 0 bases and 4 bases respectively, with 12 bases between them. The CDR3 here is CSARDLEWGTEAFF. The CDR3 nucleotides read TGCAGTGCTAGAGATCTCGAATGGGGCACTGAAGCTTTCTTT.

This clonotype was recorded many times. The CDR3 reads CSAPRTGGETQYF. The CDR3 DNA is TGCAGTGCTCCCCGGACAGGTGGGGAGACCCAGTACTTC. The chain couples TRBV20-1 to TRBJ2-5; 7 bases fit TRBD1. The CDR3 runs 13 residues. Trimming at V came to 5 bases and at J to 5 bases, leaving 8 bases not matched to a gene. Germline CDR1 is DFQATT and CDR2 is SNEGSKA (reference sequence).

This clonotype was found many times. V is TRBV5-1 and J is TRBJ2-1; TRBD1 matches 9 bases. The germline CDR1 and CDR2 sequences are SGHRS and YFSETQ. Trimming cost V 0 bases and J 6 bases; bases outside gene matches: 4. The CDR3 loop spans 15 amino acids. CDR3 loop: CASSLGRDRANEQFF. In nucleotides, the CDR3 is TGCGCCAGCAGCTTGGGTAGGGACAGGGCCAATGAGCAGTTCTTC.

This clonotype came up many times. The V call is TRBV5-5, the J call TRBJ2-5; D possibly corresponds to TRBD1 (5 bases). The V gene lost 0 bases and the J gene lost 0 bases, with 12 bases spanning the gap. The CDR3 contains 16 residues. Germline V gene lookup returns CDR1 SGHKS and CDR2 YYEKEE (reference sequence). The CDR3 sequence is CASSLGGAYYQETQYF. The CDR3 nucleotides are TGTGCCAGCAGCTTGGGTGGGGCTTATTACCAAGAGACCCAGTACTTC.

The V gene is TRBV6-6, the J gene TRBJ2-5; unclear D gene. The CDR3 has 13 residues. V lost 5 bases, J lost 3 bases, and 10 bases lay in between. In germline, CDR1 is MNHNY, CDR2 SVGAGI (reference sequence). The CDR3 DNA reads TGTGCCAGCAGTCCGGGCATTAAAGAGACCCAGTACTTC. It specifies CASSPGIKETQYF.

This clonotype was seen only a few times. The gene calls are TRBV20-1 and TRBJ2-7; D could derive from TRBD1 or TRBD2 (5 bases each). V shed 1 base and J shed 7 bases, with 17 bases lying between them. Germline CDR1 and CDR2: DFQATT and SNEGSKA (reference sequence). This CDR3 has 14 amino acids. The CDR3 sequence is CSARGTGTAPEQYF. CDR3 nucleotide sequence: TGCAGTGCTAGAGGAACCGGGACCGCCCCTGAGCAGTACTTC.

The rearrangement uses TRBV7-8 and TRBJ2-1; 12 positions match TRBD1. J lost 9 bases, V lost 2 bases, and 5 bases had no gene match. The germline V gene has CDR1 SGHVS and CDR2 FQNEAQ. The CDR3 totals 15 residues. The CDR3 sequence: CASSLRDRGPSEQFF. DNA for the CDR3: TGTGCCAGCAGCTTAAGGGACAGGGGGCCAAGTGAGCAGTTCTTC.

This clonotype was counted ten times or more. The rearrangement uses TRBV12-3 or TRBV12-4 and TRBJ2-5; D is undetermined. With 2 bases removed from V and 1 base from J, the gap between germline ends came to 2 bases. The CDR3 contains 12 residues. CDR3 nucleotide sequence: TGTGCCAGCAGTTTAACCCAAGAGACCCAGTACTTC. Translation: CASSLTQETQYF.

This clonotype was counted many times. The V gene is TRBV20-1, the J gene TRBJ1-3, with D possibly being TRBD1 (5 bases). The CDR3 spans 13 residues. The V gene lost 5 bases and the J gene lost 0 bases, with 8 bases spanning the gap. The germline V gene encodes CDR1 DFQATT and CDR2 SNEGSKA (reference sequence). The chain's CDR3 is CSAWGNSGNTIYF. The CDR3 DNA sequence: TGCAGTGCTTGGGGGAACTCTGGAAACACCATATATTTT.

The CDR3 loop is CASSTGLAGFGDTQYF. The CDR3 DNA sequence: TGTGCCAGCAGCACGGGACTAGCGGGGTTCGGGGATACGCAGTATTTT. The V and J genes are TRBV11-2 and TRBJ2-3, with 13 bases that match TRBD2. Germline loops: CDR1 SGHAT, CDR2 FQNNGV. The J segment lost 6 bases and the V segment lost 5 bases, leaving 8 bases of the junction unmatched. This CDR3 region has 16 residues. Full variable domain (outside the CDR3, taken from reference TRBV11-2 and TRBJ2-3): EAGVAQSPRYKIIEKRQSVAFWCNPISGHATLYWYQQILGQGPKLLIQFQNNGVVDDSQLPKDRFSAERLKGVDSTLKIQPAKLEDSAVYLCASSTGLAGFGDTQYFGPGTRLTVL.

The chain joins TRBV6-6 to TRBJ2-3, with D tentatively TRBD1 (6 bases). This CDR3 is built from 13 residues. The V end lost 10 bases, the J end lost 2 bases, and 13 bases lay between the germline ends. Germline loops: CDR1 MNHNY, CDR2 SVGAGI (reference sequence). The CDR3 DNA follows: TGTGCCACCAATACAGGGTACACAGATACGCAGTATTTT. Encoded protein: CATNTGYTDTQYF.

This rearrangement joins TRBV20-1 to TRBJ1-4, with a weak D call TRBD1 (5 bases). This CDR3 comprises 14 residues. The germline gives CDR1 DFQATT, CDR2 SNEGSKA (reference sequence). Trimming removed 0 bases at V and 8 bases at J, with 13 bases between. CDR3 coding DNA: TGCAGTGCTAGAGAGCTGCAGGGTCGGGAAAAACTGTTTTTT. Translation: CSARELQGREKLFF.

This clonotype was counted many times. The rearrangement joins TRBV25-1 to TRBJ1-1, with unresolved D. V was pared by 3 bases and J by 4 bases, with 6 bases between. The CDR3 extends over 12 amino acids. Per germline, CDR1 MGHDK and CDR2 SYGVNS. This CDR3 reads CASSDLVTEAFF. The CDR3 region has the DNA TGTGCCAGCAGTGATCTCGTCACTGAAGCTTTCTTT.

The table lists this clonotype with many counts. The chain couples TRBV5-1 to TRBJ2-5, with D maybe TRBD1 (5 bases). V was clipped by 4 bases and J by 5 bases, with 12 bases between them. The CDR3 runs 13 residues. Germline lookup yields CDR1 SGHRS and CDR2 YFSETQ. The CDR3 loop reads CASSRSRVETQYF. CDR3 coding DNA: TGCGCCAGCAGCCGCAGCAGGGTCGAGACCCAGTACTTC.